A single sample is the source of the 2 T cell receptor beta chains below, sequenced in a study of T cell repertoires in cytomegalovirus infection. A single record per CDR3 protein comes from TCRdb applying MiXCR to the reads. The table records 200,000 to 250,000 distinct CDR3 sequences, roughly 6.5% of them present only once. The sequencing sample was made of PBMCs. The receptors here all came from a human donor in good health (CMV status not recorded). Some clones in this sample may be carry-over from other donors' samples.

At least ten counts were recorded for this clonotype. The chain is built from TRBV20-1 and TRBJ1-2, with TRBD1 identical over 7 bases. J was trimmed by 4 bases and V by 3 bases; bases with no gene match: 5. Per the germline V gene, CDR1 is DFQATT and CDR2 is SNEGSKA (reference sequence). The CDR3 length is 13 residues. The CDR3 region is CSASQQGSYGYTF. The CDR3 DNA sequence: TGCAGTGCTAGTCAACAGGGGTCCTATGGCTACACCTTC.

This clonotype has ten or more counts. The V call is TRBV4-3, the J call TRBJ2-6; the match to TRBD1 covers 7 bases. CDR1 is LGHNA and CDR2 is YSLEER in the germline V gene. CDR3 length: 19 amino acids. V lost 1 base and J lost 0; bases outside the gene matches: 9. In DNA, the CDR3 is TGCGCCAGCAGCCAAGGAGATGACAGGGTGCCCTCTGGGGCCAACGTCCTGACTTTC. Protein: CASSQGDDRVPSGANVLTF.